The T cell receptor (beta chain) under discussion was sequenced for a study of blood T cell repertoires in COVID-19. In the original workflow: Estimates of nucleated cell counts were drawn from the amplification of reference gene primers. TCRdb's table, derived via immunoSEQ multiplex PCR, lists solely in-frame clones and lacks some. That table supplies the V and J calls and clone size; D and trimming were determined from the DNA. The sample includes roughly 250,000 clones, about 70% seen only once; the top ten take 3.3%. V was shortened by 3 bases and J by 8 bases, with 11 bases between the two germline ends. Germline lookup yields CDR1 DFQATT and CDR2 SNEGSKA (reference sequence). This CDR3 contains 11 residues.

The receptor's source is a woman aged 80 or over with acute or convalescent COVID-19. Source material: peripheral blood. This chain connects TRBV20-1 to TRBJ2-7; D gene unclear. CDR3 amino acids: CSASDDQKQYF. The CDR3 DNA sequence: TGCAGTGCTAGCGATGATCAGAAGCAGTACTTC.